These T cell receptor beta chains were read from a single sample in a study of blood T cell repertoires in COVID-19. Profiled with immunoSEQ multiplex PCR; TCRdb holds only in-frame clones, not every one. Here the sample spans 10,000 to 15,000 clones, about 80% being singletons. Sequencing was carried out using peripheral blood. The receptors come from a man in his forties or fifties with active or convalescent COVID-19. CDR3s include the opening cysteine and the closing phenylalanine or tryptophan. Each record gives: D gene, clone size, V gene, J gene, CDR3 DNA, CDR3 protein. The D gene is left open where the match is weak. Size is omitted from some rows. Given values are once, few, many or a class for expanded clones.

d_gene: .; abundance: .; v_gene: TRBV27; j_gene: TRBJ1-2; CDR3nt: TGTGCCAGCCTACTGCCAGGAAATCCTAACTATGGCTACACCTTC; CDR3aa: CASLLPGNPNYGYTF
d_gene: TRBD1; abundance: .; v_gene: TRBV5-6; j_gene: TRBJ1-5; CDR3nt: TGTGCCAGCAGCTTGGGGGACAGGGGGAAGAATCAGCCCCAGCATTTT; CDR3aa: CASSLGDRGKNQPQHF
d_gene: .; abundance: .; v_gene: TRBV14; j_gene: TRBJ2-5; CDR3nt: TGTGCCAGCAGCCAAGGCAGGTACCAAGAGACCCAGTACTTC; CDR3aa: CASSQGRYQETQYF
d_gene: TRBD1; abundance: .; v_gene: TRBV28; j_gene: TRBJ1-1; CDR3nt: TGTGCCGGCTTGGCCAGGGGGACCCCTGAAGCTTTCTTT; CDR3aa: CAGLARGTPEAFF
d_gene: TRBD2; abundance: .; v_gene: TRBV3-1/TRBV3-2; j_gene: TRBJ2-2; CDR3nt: TGTGCCAGCAGCCCCCGGACTAGCGGGAGCAACACCGGGGAGCTGTTTTTT; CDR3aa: CASSPRTSGSNTGELFF
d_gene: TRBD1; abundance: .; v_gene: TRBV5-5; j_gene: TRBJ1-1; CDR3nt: TGTGCCAGCAGCCCGGGACAGGGTCCCACTGAAGCTTTCTTT; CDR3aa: CASSPGQGPTEAFF
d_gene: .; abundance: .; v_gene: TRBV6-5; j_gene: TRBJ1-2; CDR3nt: TGTGCCAGTACAGACAGGAACAACTATGGCTACACCTTC; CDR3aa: CASTDRNNYGYTF
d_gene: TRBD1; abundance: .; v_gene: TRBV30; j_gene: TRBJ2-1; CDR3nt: TGTGCCTGGAGTGTAAGGGACAGGAATTACAATGAGCAGTTCTTC; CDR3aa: CAWSVRDRNYNEQFF
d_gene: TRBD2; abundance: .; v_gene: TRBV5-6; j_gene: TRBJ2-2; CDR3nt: TGTGCCAGCAGCGGAACAGATAGCGGGGGGGCTGGCACCGGGGAGCTGTTTTTT; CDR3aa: CASSGTDSGGAGTGELFF
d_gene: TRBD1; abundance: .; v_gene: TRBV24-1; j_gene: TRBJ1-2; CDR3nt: TGTGCCACCGAGGGGGACAGGGGCTATGGCTACACCTTC; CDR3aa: CATEGDRGYGYTF
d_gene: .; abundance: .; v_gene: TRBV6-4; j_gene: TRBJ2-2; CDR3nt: TGTGCCAGCAGTGCTTGGTCAGCGAACACCGGGGAGCTGTTTTTT; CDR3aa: CASSAWSANTGELFF
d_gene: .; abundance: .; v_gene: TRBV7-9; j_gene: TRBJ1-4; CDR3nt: TGTGCCAGCAGCTTAGGGGGCCGTAATGAAAAACTGTTTTTT; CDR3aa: CASSLGGRNEKLFF
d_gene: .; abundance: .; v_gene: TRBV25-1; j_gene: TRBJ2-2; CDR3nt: TGTGCCAGCAGTGAAAGTAACAGGATTGCCGGGGAGCTGTTTTTT; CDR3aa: CASSESNRIAGELFF
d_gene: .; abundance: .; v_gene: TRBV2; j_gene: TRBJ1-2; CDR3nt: TGTGCCAGCATCGCCGGTTCCAGGAGGGCCGAACACGGCTACACCTTC; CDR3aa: CASIAGSRRAEHGYTF
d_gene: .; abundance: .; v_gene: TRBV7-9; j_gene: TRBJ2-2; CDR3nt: TGTGCCAGCAGCCACCGGGACAAGAACACCGGGGAGCTGTTTTTT; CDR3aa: CASSHRDKNTGELFF
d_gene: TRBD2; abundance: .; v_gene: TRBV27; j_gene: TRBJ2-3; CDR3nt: TGTGCCAGCAGTAGGACTAGCGGGGGGGCCGGTACGCAGTATTTT; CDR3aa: CASSRTSGGAGTQYF
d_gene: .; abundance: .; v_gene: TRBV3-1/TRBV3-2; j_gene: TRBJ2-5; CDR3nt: TGTGCCAGCAGCCCCCCGGGGGAGACCCAGTACTTC; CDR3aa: CASSPPGETQYF
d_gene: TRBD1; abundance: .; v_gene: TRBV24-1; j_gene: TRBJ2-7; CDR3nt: TGTGCCACCAGTGATCGGCAGGGGGACTACGAGCAGTACTTC; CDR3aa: CATSDRQGDYEQYF
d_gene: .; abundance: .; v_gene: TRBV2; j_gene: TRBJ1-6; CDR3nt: TGTGCCAGCAGTCAACAGAGCTCCTATAATTCACCCCTCCACTTT; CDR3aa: CASSQQSSYNSPLHF
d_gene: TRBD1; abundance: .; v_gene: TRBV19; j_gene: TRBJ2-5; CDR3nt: TGTGCCAGTAGGCCTCTCGGGACAGGGGGAGAGACCCAGTACTTC; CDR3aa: CASRPLGTGGETQYF
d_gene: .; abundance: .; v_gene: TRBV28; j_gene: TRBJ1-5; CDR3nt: TGTGCCAGCAGCTTACAGGTTAGTCAGCCCCAGCATTTT; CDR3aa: CASSLQVSQPQHF
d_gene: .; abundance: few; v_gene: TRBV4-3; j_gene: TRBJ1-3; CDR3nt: TGCGCCAGCAGCCAAGATCCGGGGATCGCCACCATATATTTT; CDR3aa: CASSQDPGIATIYF
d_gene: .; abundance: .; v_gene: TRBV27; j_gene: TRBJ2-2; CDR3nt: TGTGCCAGCAGCTCCCGACATGTTCAGGGCCCCGGGGAGCTGTTTTTT; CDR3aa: CASSSRHVQGPGELFF
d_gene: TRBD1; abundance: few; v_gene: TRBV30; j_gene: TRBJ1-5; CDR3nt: TGTGCCTGGAGTAAGGGCAGGGGGCACAATCAGCCCCAGCATTTT; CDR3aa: CAWSKGRGHNQPQHF
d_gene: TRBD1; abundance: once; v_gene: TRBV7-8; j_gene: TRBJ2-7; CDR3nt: TGTGCCAGCAGCCAATACCGACAGGGTGGCGAGCAGTACTTC; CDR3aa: CASSQYRQGGEQYF
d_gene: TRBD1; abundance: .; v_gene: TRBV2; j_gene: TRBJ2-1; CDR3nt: TGTGCCAGCAGTGAAGGCCCCCCAGGGGGTGAGCAGTTCTTC; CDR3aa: CASSEGPPGGEQFF
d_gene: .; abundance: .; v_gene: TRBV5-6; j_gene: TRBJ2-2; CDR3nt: TGTGCCAGCAGACGGGGGACCGCGAACACCGGGGAGCTGTTTTTT; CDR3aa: CASRRGTANTGELFF
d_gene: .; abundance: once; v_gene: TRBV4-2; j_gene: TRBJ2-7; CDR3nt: TGTGCCAGCAGCCAAGCCCTACTAGCAAACGAGCAGTACTTC; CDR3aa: CASSQALLANEQYF
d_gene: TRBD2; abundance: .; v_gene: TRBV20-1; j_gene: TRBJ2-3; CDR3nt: TGCAGTGCTAGTTCCTTGGGACTATACACAGATACGCAGTATTTT; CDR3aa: CSASSLGLYTDTQYF
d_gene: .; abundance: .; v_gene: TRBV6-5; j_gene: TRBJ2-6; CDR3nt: TGTGCCAGCAGCCGCGACAGCTCTGGGGCCAACGTCCTGACTTTC; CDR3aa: CASSRDSSGANVLTF
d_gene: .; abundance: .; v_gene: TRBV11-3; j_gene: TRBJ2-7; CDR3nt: TGTGCCAGCAGCTTCCGAGGTTCCAAGAGCTCCTACGAGCAGTACTTC; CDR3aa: CASSFRGSKSSYEQYF